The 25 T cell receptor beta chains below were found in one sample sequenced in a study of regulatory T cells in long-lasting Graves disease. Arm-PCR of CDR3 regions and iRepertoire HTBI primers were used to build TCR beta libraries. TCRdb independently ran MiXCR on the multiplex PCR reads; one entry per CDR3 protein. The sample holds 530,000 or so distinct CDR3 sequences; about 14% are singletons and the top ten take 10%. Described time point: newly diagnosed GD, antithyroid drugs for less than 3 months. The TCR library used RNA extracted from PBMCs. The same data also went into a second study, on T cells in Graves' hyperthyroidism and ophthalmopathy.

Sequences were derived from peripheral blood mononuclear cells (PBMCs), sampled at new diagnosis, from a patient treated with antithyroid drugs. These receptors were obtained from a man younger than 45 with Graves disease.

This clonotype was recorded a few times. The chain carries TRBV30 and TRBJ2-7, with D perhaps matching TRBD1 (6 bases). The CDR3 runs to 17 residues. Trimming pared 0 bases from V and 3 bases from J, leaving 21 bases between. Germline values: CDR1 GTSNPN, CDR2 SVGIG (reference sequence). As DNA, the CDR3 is TGTGCCTGGAGTGTCCCCGGGCAGGGGAAAGCGAGCTACGAGCAGTACTTC. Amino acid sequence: CAWSVPGQGKASYEQYF.

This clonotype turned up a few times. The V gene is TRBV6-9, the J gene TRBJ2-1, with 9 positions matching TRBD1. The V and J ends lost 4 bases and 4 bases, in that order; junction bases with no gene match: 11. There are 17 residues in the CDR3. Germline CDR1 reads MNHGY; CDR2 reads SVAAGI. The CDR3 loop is CASSSSRGGQGYNEQFF. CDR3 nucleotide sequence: TGTGCCAGCAGTTCTAGCAGGGGGGGACAGGGTTACAATGAGCAGTTCTTC.

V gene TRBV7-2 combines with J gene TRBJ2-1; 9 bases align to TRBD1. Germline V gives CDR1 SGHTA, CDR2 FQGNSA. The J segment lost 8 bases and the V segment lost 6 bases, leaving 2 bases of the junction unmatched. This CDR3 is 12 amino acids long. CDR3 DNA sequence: TGTGCCAGCAGTTACAGGGGGCATGAGCAGTTCTTC. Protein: CASSYRGHEQFF.

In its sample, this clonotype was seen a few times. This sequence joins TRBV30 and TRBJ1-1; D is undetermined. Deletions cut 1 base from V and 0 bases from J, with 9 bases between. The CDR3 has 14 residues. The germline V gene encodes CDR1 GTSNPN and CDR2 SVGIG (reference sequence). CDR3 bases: TGTGCCTGGAGTGATCCTAACGTGAACACTGAAGCTTTCTTT. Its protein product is CAWSDPNVNTEAFF.

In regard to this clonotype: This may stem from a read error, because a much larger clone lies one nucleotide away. Here the CDR3 reads CASSLDGQGGRPQHF. The CDR3 DNA reads TGCGCCAGCAGCTTGGACGGACAGGGCGGGAGGCCCCAGCATTTT. V and J are TRBV5-1 and TRBJ1-5, with 8 bases identical to TRBD1. The germline V gene has CDR1 SGHRS and CDR2 YFSETQ. With 0 bases clipped from V and 9 bases from J, the junction kept 8 bases outside the gene matches. The CDR3 covers 15 residues.

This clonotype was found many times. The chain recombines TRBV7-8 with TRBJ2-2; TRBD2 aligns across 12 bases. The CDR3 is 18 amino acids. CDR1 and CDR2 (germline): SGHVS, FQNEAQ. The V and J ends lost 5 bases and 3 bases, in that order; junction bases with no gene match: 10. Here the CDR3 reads CASSMPLTSGGYTGELFF. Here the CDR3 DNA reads TGTGCCAGCAGCATGCCGCTAACTAGCGGGGGGTACACCGGGGAGCTGTTTTTT.

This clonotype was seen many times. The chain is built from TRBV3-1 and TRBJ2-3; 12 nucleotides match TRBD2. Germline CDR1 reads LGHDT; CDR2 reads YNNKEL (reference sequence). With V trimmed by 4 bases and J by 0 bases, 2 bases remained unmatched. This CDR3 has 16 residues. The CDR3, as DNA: TGTGCCAGCAGCCCAGGGACTAGCGGGAGCACAGATACGCAGTATTTT. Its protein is CASSPGTSGSTDTQYF.

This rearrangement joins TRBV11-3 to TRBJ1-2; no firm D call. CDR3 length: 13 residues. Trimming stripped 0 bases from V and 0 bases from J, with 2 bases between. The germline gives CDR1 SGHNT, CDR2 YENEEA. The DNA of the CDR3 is TGTGCCAGCAGCTTAGATGCTAACTATGGCTACACCTTC. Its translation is CASSLDANYGYTF. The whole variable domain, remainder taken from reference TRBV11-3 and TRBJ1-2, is EAGVVQSPRYKIIEKKQPVAFWCNPISGHNTLYWYLQNLGQGPELLIRYENEEAVDDSQLPKDRFSAERLKGVDSTLKIQPAELGDSAVYLCASSLDANYGYTFGSGTRLTVV.

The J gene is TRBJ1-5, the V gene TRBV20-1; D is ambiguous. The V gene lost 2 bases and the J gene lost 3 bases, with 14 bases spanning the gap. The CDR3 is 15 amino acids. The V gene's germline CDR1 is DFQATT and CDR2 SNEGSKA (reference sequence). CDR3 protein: CSARIGSRDNQPQHF. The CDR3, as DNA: TGCAGTGCTAGAATTGGGAGTCGGGACAATCAGCCCCAGCATTTT.

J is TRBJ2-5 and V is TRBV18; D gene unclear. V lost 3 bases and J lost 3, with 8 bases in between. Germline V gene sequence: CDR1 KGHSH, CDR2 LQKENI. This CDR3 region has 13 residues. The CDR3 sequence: CASSPPAEETQYF. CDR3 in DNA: TGTGCCAGCTCACCCCCGGCCGAAGAGACCCAGTACTTC.

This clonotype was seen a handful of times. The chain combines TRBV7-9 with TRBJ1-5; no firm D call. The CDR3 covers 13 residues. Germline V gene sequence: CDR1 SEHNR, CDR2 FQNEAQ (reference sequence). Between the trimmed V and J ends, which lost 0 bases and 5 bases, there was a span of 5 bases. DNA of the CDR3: TGTGCCAGCAGCTTAGCGTTTGATCAGCCCCAGCATTTT. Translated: CASSLAFDQPQHF.

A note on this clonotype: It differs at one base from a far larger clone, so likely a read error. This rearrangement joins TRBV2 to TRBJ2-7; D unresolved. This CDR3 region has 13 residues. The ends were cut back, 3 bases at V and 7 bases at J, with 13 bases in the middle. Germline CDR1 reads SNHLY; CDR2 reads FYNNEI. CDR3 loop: CASSDRGHNEQYF. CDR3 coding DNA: TGTGCCAGCAGTGATCGTGGGCACAATGAGCAGTACTTC.

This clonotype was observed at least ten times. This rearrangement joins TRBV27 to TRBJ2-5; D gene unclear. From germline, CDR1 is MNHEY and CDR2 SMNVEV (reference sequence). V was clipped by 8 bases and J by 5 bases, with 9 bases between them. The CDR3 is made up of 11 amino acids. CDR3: CASRLYETQYF. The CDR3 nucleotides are TGTGCCAGCCGACTGTATGAGACCCAGTACTTC.

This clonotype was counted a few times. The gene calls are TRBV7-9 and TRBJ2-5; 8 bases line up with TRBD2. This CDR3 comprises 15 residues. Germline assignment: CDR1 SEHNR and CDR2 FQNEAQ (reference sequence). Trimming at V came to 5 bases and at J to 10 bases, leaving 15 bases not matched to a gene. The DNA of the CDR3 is TGTGCCAGCAGCCCTAGAACGGGGGCGCGGGGGGACCAGTACTTC. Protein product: CASSPRTGARGDQYF.

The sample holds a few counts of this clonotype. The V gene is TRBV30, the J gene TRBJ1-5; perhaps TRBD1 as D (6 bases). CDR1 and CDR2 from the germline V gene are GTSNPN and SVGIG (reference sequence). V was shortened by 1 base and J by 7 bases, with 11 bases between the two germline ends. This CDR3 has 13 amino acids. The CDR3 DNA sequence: TGTGCCTGGAGTGCTCGAACAGGGCAGCCCCAGCATTTT. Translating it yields CAWSARTGQPQHF.

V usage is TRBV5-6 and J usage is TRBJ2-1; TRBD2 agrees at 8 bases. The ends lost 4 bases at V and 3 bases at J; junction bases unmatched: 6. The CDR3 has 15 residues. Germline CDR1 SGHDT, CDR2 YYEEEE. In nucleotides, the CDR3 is TGTGCCAGCAGCGAAGGGGCGGGGGGCTACAATGAGCAGTTCTTC. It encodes CASSEGAGGYNEQFF.

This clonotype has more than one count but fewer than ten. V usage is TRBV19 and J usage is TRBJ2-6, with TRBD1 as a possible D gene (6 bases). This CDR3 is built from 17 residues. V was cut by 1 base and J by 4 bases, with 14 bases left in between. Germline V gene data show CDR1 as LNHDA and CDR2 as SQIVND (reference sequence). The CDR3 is CASSIGRGTSGANVLTF. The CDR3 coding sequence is TGTGCCAGTAGTATAGGCAGGGGAACCTCCGGGGCCAACGTCCTGACTTTC.

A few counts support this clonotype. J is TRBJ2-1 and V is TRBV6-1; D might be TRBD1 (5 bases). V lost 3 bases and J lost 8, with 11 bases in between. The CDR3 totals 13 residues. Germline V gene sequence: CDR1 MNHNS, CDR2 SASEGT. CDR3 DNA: TGTGCCAGCAGTGAGTCGGACACTCATGAGCAGTTCTTC. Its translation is CASSESDTHEQFF.

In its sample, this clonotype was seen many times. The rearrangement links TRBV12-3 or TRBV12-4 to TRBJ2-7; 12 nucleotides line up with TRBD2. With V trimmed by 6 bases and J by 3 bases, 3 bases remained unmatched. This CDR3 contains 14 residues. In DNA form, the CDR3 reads TGTGCCAGCAGCCTAGCGGGGGGGCTCTACGAGCAGTACTTC. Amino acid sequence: CASSLAGGLYEQYF.

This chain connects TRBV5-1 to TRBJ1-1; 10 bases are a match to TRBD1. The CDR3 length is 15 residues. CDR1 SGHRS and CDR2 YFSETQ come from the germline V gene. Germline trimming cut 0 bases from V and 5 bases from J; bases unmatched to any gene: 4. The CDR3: CASSLADRGDTEAFF. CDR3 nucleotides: TGCGCCAGCAGCTTGGCGGACAGGGGGGATACTGAAGCTTTCTTT.

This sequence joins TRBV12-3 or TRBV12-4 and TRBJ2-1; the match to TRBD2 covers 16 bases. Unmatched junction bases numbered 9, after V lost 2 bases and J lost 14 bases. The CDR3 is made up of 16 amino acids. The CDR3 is CASSLNLGLAGGLEFF. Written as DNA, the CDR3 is TGTGCCAGCAGTTTAAACTTGGGACTAGCGGGAGGGCTTGAGTTCTTC.

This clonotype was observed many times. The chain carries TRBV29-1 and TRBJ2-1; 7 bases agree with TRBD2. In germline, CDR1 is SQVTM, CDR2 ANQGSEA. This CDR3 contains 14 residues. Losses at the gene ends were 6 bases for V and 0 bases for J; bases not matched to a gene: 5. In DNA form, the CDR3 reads TGCAGCGTGATAGCGGGTAGCTCCTACAATGAGCAGTTCTTC. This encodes CSVIAGSSYNEQFF.

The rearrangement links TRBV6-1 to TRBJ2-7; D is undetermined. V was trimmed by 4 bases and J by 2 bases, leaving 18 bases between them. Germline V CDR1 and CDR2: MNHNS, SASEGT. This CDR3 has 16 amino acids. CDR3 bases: TGTGCCAGCAGTGTTCCCCCTAAACCTGAGGCCTACGAGCAGTACTTC. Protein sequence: CASSVPPKPEAYEQYF.

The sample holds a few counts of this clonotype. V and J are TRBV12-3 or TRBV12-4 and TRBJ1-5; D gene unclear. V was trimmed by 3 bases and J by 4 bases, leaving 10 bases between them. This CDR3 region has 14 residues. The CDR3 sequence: CASSLVRPNQPQHF. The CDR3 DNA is TGTGCCAGCAGTTTGGTTCGGCCGAATCAGCCCCAGCATTTT.

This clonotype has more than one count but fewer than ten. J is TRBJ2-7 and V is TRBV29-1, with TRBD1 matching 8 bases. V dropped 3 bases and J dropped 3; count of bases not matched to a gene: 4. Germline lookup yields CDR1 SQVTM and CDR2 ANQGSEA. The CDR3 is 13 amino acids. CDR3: CSVDGTGIYEQYF. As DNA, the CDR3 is TGCAGCGTTGATGGGACAGGAATCTACGAGCAGTACTTC.